This TCR beta chain is drawn from a study of cytomegalovirus exposure and HLA in healthy donors. Findings of the study overall: CMV serostatus was the only immune exposure information that was available.

PCR primers comprised 60 Vbeta and 13 Jbeta primers. Per the study methods: Unique TCR beta chains totaled 65 million to 95 million in a later count, with around 12 million of them shared. Profiling relied on immunoSEQ multiplex PCR, and the TCRdb table lists in-frame clones only, not all of them. That table supplies the V and J calls and clone size; D and trimming were determined from the DNA. The sample contains 90,000 to 150,000 clones, around 80% of which appear only once. Concerning this clone itself: Its antigen remains unknown.

Germline loops: CDR1 SNHLY, CDR2 FYNNEI. This CDR3 contains 14 residues. Trimming cost V 3 bases and J 7 bases; bases outside gene matches: 5. Sequencing input: PBMCs. V usage is TRBV2 and J usage is TRBJ1-3; TRBD1 matches at 8 bases. The sequence was collected from a woman aged 18-35 years in good health and CMV-seronegative. The CDR3: CASSEQGAGNTIYF. The CDR3 nucleotides read TGTGCCAGCAGTGAGCAGGGGGCGGGGAACACCATATATTTT.